These 22 T cell receptor beta chains were sequenced from one sample in a study of T cell repertoires in cytomegalovirus infection. TCRdb called the reads again in MiXCR, with one record for every CDR3 protein. The profile shows 450,000 to 600,000 distinct CDR3 sequences, about two fifths of them singletons. Which antigens these TCRs recognize remains unknown. The starting material was cultured PBMCs, obtained from culture after CMV antigen stimulation. The receptors derive from a human donor in good health (CMV status not recorded). Some clones in this sample may be carry-over from other donors' samples.

This chain joins TRBV7-2 and TRBJ2-7; unclear D gene. This CDR3 comprises 15 residues. Trimming stripped 4 bases from V and 5 bases from J, with 18 bases between. The V gene's germline CDR1 is SGHTA and CDR2 FQGNSA. The CDR3 coding sequence is TGTGCCAGCAGCTCAAACCCCCTTCGCCCCCACGAGCAGTACTTC. This encodes CASSSNPLRPHEQYF.

The genes are TRBV3-1 and TRBJ2-7, with D maybe TRBD2 (6 bases). Looked up from germline, CDR1 is LGHDT and CDR2 is YNNKEL (reference sequence). The V end lost 3 bases, the J end lost 3 bases, and 15 bases lay between the germline ends. The CDR3 is made up of 15 amino acids. The CDR3 DNA follows: TGTGCCAGCAGCCAGAGGGGCGGGAAGTTCTACGAGCAGTACTTC. It yields the protein CASSQRGGKFYEQYF.

V and J are TRBV6-2 or TRBV6-3 and TRBJ2-1; D is unclear. The germline V gene has CDR1 MNHEY and CDR2 SVGEGT. Trimming removed 0 bases from V and 7 bases from J, with 10 bases in between. The CDR3 has 14 amino acids. The CDR3 DNA reads TGTGCCAGCAGTTACTCGAACACTCTTAATGAGCAGTTCTTC. Its protein product is CASSYSNTLNEQFF.

The chain employs TRBV20-1 and TRBJ2-7, with 8 nucleotides matching TRBD1. Trimming took 3 bases from V and 7 from J; bases not matched to a gene: 8. The CDR3 is made up of 13 amino acids. Germline CDR1 DFQATT, CDR2 SNEGSKA (reference sequence). The DNA for the CDR3 is TGCAGTGCTAGGCGGGCAGGGGGCAGTGAGCAGTACTTC. Protein sequence: CSARRAGGSEQYF.

This clonotype was counted at least ten times. This sequence joins TRBV7-2 and TRBJ2-7; D might be TRBD1 (6 bases). From germline, CDR1 is SGHTA and CDR2 FQGNSA. The CDR3 is 17 residues long. Trimming shortened V by 6 bases and J by 0 bases, and 21 bases separated the two germline ends. The chain's CDR3 is CASRRDARGWVSYEQYF. DNA for the CDR3: TGTGCCAGCAGGCGAGATGCCAGGGGTTGGGTCTCCTACGAGCAGTACTTC.

The J gene is TRBJ2-7, the V gene TRBV2, with 11 nucleotides matching TRBD2. Germline-derived CDR1 and CDR2 are SNHLY and FYNNEI. CDR3 size: 13 residues. V lost 7 bases to trimming and J lost 6 bases; unmatched junction nucleotides: 5. The CDR3 region is CASTRLAGGEQYF. The CDR3, as DNA: TGTGCCAGCACGAGGCTAGCGGGAGGCGAGCAGTACTTC.

V usage is TRBV28 and J usage is TRBJ2-7; no definite D call. Trimming pared 4 bases from V and 1 base from J, leaving 14 bases between. Germline V gene lookup returns CDR1 MDHEN and CDR2 SYDVKM. CDR3 length: 15 residues. CDR3 in DNA: TGTGCCAGCAGTTACCCCCATGCGCCTTCCTACGAGCAGTACTTC. Protein: CASSYPHAPSYEQYF.

A few counts support this clonotype. The gene calls are TRBV11-2 and TRBJ2-3; D may be TRBD2 (6 bases). V was shortened by 5 bases and J by 6 bases, with 12 bases between the two germline ends. Germline V CDR1 and CDR2: SGHAT, FQNNGV. The CDR3 runs 13 residues. Here the CDR3 DNA reads TGTGCCAGCAGCCCATGGGACTGGGATACGCAGTATTTT. It translates to CASSPWDWDTQYF.

This sequence joins TRBV12-3 or TRBV12-4 and TRBJ2-3; D gene uncertain. The CDR3 is made up of 12 amino acids. The germline V and J ends were trimmed by 5 bases and 4 bases, with 7 bases remaining between them. CDR3 nucleotide sequence: TGTGCCAGCAGTCCTATCCCAGATACGCAGTATTTT. It is translated as CASSPIPDTQYF.

The chain employs TRBV7-2 and TRBJ2-2; unclear D gene. Germline assignment: CDR1 SGHTA and CDR2 FQGNSA. Trimming took off 3 bases at V and 7 bases at J, with 12 bases between the two ends. The CDR3 consists of 14 residues. The CDR3 sequence is CASSFSADLGELFF. The CDR3 coding sequence is TGTGCCAGCAGCTTCTCGGCGGACCTCGGGGAGCTGTTTTTT.

This chain links TRBV19 with TRBJ2-7; 8 nucleotides match TRBD2. The trim removed 5 bases at V and 5 bases at J, leaving 5 bases unmatched. The CDR3 is 13 amino acids. Germline CDR1 reads LNHDA; CDR2 reads SQIVND (reference sequence). CDR3 DNA: TGTGCCAGTAGTGGAGTAGCGGGAAACGAGCAGTACTTC. Protein sequence: CASSGVAGNEQYF.

The gene calls are TRBV20-1 and TRBJ1-1, with unresolved D. Per the germline V gene, CDR1 is DFQATT and CDR2 is SNEGSKA (reference sequence). The CDR3 has 8 residues. V dropped 7 bases and J dropped 6 bases, with 3 bases sitting between them. CDR3 sequence (DNA): TGCAGTGTTCCTGAAGCTTTCTTT. This codes for CSVPEAFF.

CDR3 amino acids: CASSTPPGTEANYGYTF. The CDR3 DNA reads as TGTGCCAGCAGTACACCGCCCGGGACAGAGGCTAACTATGGCTACACCTTC. The chain recombines TRBV28 with TRBJ1-2; TRBD1 matches 7 bases. Unmatched junction bases numbered 12, after V lost 5 bases and J lost 0 bases. Germline CDR1 MDHEN, CDR2 SYDVKM. The CDR3 loop spans 17 amino acids.

The chain carries TRBV7-2 and TRBJ2-1; 9 nucleotides line up with TRBD2. The germline V gene encodes CDR1 SGHTA and CDR2 FQGNSA. The CDR3 has 16 residues. V was pared by 1 base and J by 11 bases, with 12 bases of the junction left unmatched. In DNA, the CDR3 is TGTGCCAGCAGCTTAGGGGTTGTAGCGGGGGCCCCCCAGCAGTTCTTC. It encodes CASSLGVVAGAPQQFF.

The rearrangement uses TRBV7-4 and TRBJ2-5; TRBD1 aligns across 9 bases. The CDR3 spans 15 residues. Trimming took 5 bases from V and 3 from J; bases not matched to a gene: 7. CDR1 and CDR2 (germline): SGHVT, SQSDAQ. The CDR3 region has the DNA TGTGCCAGCAGCCCGCCCGGGACAGGGAAAGAGACCCAGTACTTC. This translates into CASSPPGTGKETQYF. The full variable domain, rest sourced from reference TRBV7-4 and TRBJ2-5, is GAGVSQSPRYKVAKRGRDVALRCDSISGHVTLYWYRQTLGQGSEVLTYSQSDAQRDKSGRPSGRFSAERPERSVSTLKIQRTEQGDSAVYLCASSPPGTGKETQYFGPGTRLLVL.

This clonotype was seen a few times. This chain joins TRBV12-5 and TRBJ2-1; 7 positions match TRBD2. The CDR3 sequence is 15 residues long. Germline assignment: CDR1 LGHNT and CDR2 FRNRAP. Trimming at V came to 6 bases and at J to 2 bases, leaving 7 bases not matched to a gene. The CDR3: CASGLGRRPYNEQFF. In DNA form, the CDR3 reads TGTGCTAGTGGCCTCGGGAGGCGTCCCTACAATGAGCAGTTCTTC.

V is TRBV7-6 and J is TRBJ2-1, with no clear D. The ends were cut back, 2 bases at V and 8 bases at J, with 10 bases in the middle. The CDR3 consists of 13 residues. Germline loops: CDR1 SGHVS, CDR2 FNYEAQ. This CDR3 is CASSLWVGYEQFF. DNA for the CDR3: TGTGCCAGCAGCTTATGGGTCGGCTATGAGCAGTTCTTC.

The chain recombines TRBV5-4 with TRBJ2-3; weak D call: TRBD1 (6 bases). The CDR3 runs to 16 residues. Trimming removed 0 bases from V and 0 bases from J, with 11 bases in between. CDR1 is SGHNT and CDR2 is YYREEE in the germline V gene (reference sequence). The CDR3 DNA sequence: TGTGCCAGCAGCTTGGGGGGGCCTTCTAGCACAGATACGCAGTATTTT. This sequence encodes CASSLGGPSSTDTQYF.

The CDR3: CASSSPPYGVGYTF. The CDR3 nucleotides read TGTGCCAGCAGCTCCCCACCCTACGGCGTTGGCTACACCTTC. This rearrangement joins TRBV7-9 to TRBJ1-2; no reliable D call. The V end lost 4 bases, the J end lost 7 bases, and 16 bases lay between the germline ends. CDR1 is SEHNR and CDR2 is FQNEAQ in the germline V gene (reference sequence). The CDR3 length is 14 residues. Using reference TRBV7-9 and TRBJ1-2 for the parts outside the CDR3, the full variable domain is DTGVSQNPRHKITKRGQNVTFRCDPISEHNRLYWYRQTLGQGPEFLTYFQNEAQLEKSRLLSDRFSAERPKGSFSTLEIQRTEQGDSAMYLCASSSPPYGVGYTFGSGTRLTVV.

This sequence joins TRBV6-2 or TRBV6-3 and TRBJ2-3, with a weak D call TRBD1 (6 bases). V lost 3 bases and J lost 1, with 20 bases in between. The CDR3 is 18 amino acids. The germline V gene has CDR1 MNHEY and CDR2 SVGEGT. The CDR3 protein is CASSYISGAGSRTDTQYF. The CDR3, as DNA: TGTGCCAGCAGTTATATTTCAGGGGCCGGTTCTCGCACAGATACGCAGTATTTT.

This clonotype was recorded a few times. This sequence joins TRBV7-2 and TRBJ1-2; D gene ambiguous. Trimming shortened V by 2 bases and J by 2 bases, and 9 bases separated the two germline ends. Germline loops: CDR1 SGHTA, CDR2 FQGNSA. The CDR3 consists of 14 residues. This CDR3 is CASSLSRTNYGYTF. The DNA for the CDR3 is TGTGCCAGCAGCTTAAGCAGAACAAACTATGGCTACACCTTC. Full variable domain (remainder filled in from reference TRBV7-2 and TRBJ1-2): GAGVSQSPSNKVTEKGKDVELRCDPISGHTALYWYRQSLGQGLEFLIYFQGNSAPDKSGLPSDRFSAERTGGSVSTLTIQRTQQEDSAVYLCASSLSRTNYGYTFGSGTRLTVV.

The J gene is TRBJ1-4, the V gene TRBV7-9, with 8 bases that match TRBD1. The CDR3 covers 14 residues. The ends lost 4 bases at V and 7 bases at J; junction bases unmatched: 5. Germline CDR1 SEHNR, CDR2 FQNEAQ (reference sequence). The CDR3 nucleotides read TGTGCCAGCAGCTGGACAGGGTACGCTGAAAAACTGTTTTTT. This codes for CASSWTGYAEKLFF. The variable domain in full, completed from reference TRBV7-9 and TRBJ1-4, reads DTGVSQNPRHKITKRGQNVTFRCDPISEHNRLYWYRQTLGQGPEFLTYFQNEAQLEKSRLLSDRFSAERPKGSFSTLEIQRTEQGDSAMYLCASSWTGYAEKLFFGSGTQLSVL.